What follows describes a single TCR beta chain. The antigen remains unidentified. These data originate in a study of vaccination and CD4 T cells after COVID-19. Whole-study context: The post-vaccine samples came a median around 72 days after dose two (range 14 to 241).

The treatment: approximately nine-day PBMC culture with coronavirus spike peptide pools or control peptides (ViraFEST assay). CD4+ T cells that came from the unexposed donor were collected before the COVID-19 pandemic (2011-2018). ViraFEST sequenced TCRs after peptide-pool expansion of antigen-specific T cells. The probes, which were SARS-CoV-2 S/N and four cold-coronavirus spikes, were applied to unexposed-donor CD4+ T cells, cells permitting. Cultured CD4+ T-cell DNA underwent Oncomine TCR Beta short-read sequencing. Genomic DNA was extracted from cultured CD4+ T cells. TCRdb redid the calling of the PCR reads with MiXCR, one entry per CDR3 protein. The sample gives 5,000 to 8,000 distinct CDR3 sequences, 52% of which show up once; around a quarter is in the top ten. This receptor was obtained from a human donor in good health. Material: CD4+ T cells from blood, cultured in vitro.

CDR3 region: CASTAPTGGPNTEAFF. In DNA, the CDR3 is TGTGCCAGTACCGCCCCGACAGGGGGCCCGAACACTGAAGCTTTCTTT. The chain uses TRBV19 and TRBJ1-1; 10 bases agree with TRBD1. After removal of 7 bases from V and 1 base from J, the junction contained 9 bases not matched to a gene. The CDR3 loop spans 16 amino acids. CDR1 and CDR2 (germline): LNHDA, SQIVND (reference sequence).